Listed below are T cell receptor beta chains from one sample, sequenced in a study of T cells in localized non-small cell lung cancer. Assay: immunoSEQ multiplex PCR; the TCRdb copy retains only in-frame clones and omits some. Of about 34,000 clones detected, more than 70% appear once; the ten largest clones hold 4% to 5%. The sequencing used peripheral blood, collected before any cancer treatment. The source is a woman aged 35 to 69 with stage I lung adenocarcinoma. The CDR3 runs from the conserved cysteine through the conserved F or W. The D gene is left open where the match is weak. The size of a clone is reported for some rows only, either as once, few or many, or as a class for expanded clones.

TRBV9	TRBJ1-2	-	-	TGTGCCAGCAGCGTAGGGGCGTCAGACCTCTATGGCTACACCTTC	CASSVGASDLYGYTF
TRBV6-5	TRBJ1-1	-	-	TGTGCCAGCAGATCGACAGTGGAAGCTTTCTTT	CASRSTVEAFF
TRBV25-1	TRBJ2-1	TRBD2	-	TGTGCCAGCAAATTGCGGGGGGTCGGGAATGAGCAGTTCTTC	CASKLRGVGNEQFF
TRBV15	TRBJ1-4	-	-	TGTGCCACCAGCAGAGTAAATCAGGGTCGGGAAAAACTGTTTTTT	CATSRVNQGREKLFF
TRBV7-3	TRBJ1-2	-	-	TGTGCCAGCAGCCCCCGTGGGGGAGGCTATGGCTACACCTTC	CASSPRGGGYGYTF
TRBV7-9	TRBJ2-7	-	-	TGTGCCAGCAGCCCCCTAGACCCGCCGGGTGAGCAGTACTTC	CASSPLDPPGEQYF
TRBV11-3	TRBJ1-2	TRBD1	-	TGTGCCAGCACCCATCAATCCGGGACAGCTAACTATGGCTACACCTTC	CASTHQSGTANYGYTF
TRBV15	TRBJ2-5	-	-	TGTGCCACCAGCAGAGATCGGACGGTCACGGAGCAGTACTTC	CATSRDRTVTEQYF
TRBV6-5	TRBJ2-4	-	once	TGTGCCAGCAGTTACCGACAGCCAGGGGCCAAAAACATTCAGTACTTC	CASSYRQPGAKNIQYF
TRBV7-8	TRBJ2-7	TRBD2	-	TGTGCCAGCAGCTTAAGCGCGGGGGGGCCCTCCTACGAGCAGTACTTC	CASSLSAGGPSYEQYF
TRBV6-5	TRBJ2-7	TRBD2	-	TGTGCCAGCAGTTACTCGCCTGGGGGGGGGCAGTACTTC	CASSYSPGGGQYF
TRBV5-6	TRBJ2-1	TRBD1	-	TGTGCCAGCAGCCGGGGACAGGGAACCTACAATGAGCAGTTCTTC	CASSRGQGTYNEQFF
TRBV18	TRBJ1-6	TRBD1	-	TGTGCCAGCTCGTCCAGGGACAGGGCCCGGAGTTCACCCCTCCACTTT	CASSSRDRARSSPLHF
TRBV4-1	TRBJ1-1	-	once	TGCGCCAGCAGCCAAGATGGGGGACTGATTATGAACACTGAAGCTTTCTTT	CASSQDGGLIMNTEAFF
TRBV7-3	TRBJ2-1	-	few	TGTGCCAGCAGCTCCCTGGTGGGGCTCGATGAGCAGTTCTTC	CASSSLVGLDEQFF
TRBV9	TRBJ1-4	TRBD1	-	TGTGCCAGCAGCGACACCCTGACAGGGGTGGGGAGAAATGAAAAACTGTTTTTT	CASSDTLTGVGRNEKLFF
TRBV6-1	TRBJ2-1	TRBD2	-	TGTGCCAGCCCCCGCCTAGCGGGGAGCAATGAGCAGTTCTTC	CASPRLAGSNEQFF
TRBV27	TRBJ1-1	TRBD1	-	TGTGCCAGCAGTTTCTCCCAGGGGGCTGAAGCTTTCTTT	CASSFSQGAEAFF
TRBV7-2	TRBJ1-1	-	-	TGTGCCAGCAGGGGGGGGTTTTCCACTGGCGGCCGAGCCACTGAAGCTTTCTTT	CASRGGFSTGGRATEAFF
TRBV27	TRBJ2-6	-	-	TGTGCCAGCAGTTTATATTGGACGGGGTATTCTGGGGCCAACGTCCTGACTTTC	CASSLYWTGYSGANVLTF
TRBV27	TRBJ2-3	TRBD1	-	TGTGCCAGCAGTTTATCAGGACAGGGGGGGAGAGATACGCAGTATTTT	CASSLSGQGGRDTQYF
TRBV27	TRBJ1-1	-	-	TGTGCCAGCAGTTTCGGACAGACGTGGGTGAACACTGAAGCTTTCTTT	CASSFGQTWVNTEAFF
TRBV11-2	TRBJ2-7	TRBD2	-	TGTGCCAGCAGCTTAGATGGGGGGGACGAGCGGTACTTC	CASSLDGGDERYF
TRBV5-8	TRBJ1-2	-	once	TGTGCCAGCAGCTTGGGGGTCGGGGGTTATTCCGGCTACACCTTC	CASSLGVGGYSGYTF
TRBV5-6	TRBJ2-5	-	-	TGTGCCAGCAGCATGTGGCCGGAGGAGACCCAGTACTTC	CASSMWPEETQYF
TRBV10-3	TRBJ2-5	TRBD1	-	TGTGCCATCAGTGAAGACAGGGCTGGGGCTCAAGAGACCCAGTACTTC	CAISEDRAGAQETQYF
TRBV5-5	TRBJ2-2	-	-	TGTGCCAGCAGCTTGGGACTACTAACAACCGGGGAGCTGTTTTTT	CASSLGLLTTGELFF
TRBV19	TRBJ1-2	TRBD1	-	TGTGCCAGTAGTATAAGGGACAGACTCTATGGCTACACCTTC	CASSIRDRLYGYTF
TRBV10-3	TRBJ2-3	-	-	TGTGCCATCTCGGCAGGACAACGGGCGAACACAGATACGCAGTATTTT	CAISAGQRANTDTQYF
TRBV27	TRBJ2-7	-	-	TGTGCCAGCAGTTTTATGCAAGGGGACGAGCAGTACTTC	CASSFMQGDEQYF
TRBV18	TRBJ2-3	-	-	TGTGCCAGCTCACCCCTACGAGCCGGACGGGATAGCACAGATACGCAGTATTTT	CASSPLRAGRDSTDTQYF
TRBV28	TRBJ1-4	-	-	TGTGCCAGCAGTCAAAGGGGAACTAATGAAAAACTGTTTTTT	CASSQRGTNEKLFF
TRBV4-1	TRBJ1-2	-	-	TGCGCCAGCAGCCGAGACAGATTTCGCAATGGCTACACCTTC	CASSRDRFRNGYTF
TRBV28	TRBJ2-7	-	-	TGTGCCAGCATCACTTCCGGCGGGGACCGCTACGAGCAGTACTTC	CASITSGGDRYEQYF
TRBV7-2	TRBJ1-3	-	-	TGTGCCAGCAGCCCCCTCACGAACACCATATATTTT	CASSPLTNTIYF
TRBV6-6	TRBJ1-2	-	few	TGTGCCAGCAGTTACCAGGGTGGCTACACCTTC	CASSYQGGYTF
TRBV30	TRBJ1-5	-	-	TGTGCCTGGAGTGTACGGGGGAATAGCAATCAGCCCCAGCATTTT	CAWSVRGNSNQPQHF
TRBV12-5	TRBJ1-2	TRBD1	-	TGTGCTAGTGGTTTGGTAATACAGGGGAGCTACACCTTC	CASGLVIQGSYTF
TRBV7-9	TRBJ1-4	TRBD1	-	TGTGCCAGCAGCTCCCAAAGACAGGGAGCTAATGAAAAACTGTTTTTT	CASSSQRQGANEKLFF
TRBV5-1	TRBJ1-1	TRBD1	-	TGCGCCAGCAGCTTCTGGACAGGAAGAAACACTGAAGCTTTCTTT	CASSFWTGRNTEAFF
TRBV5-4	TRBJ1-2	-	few	TGTGCCAGCAGATTAGACTTTAGCGATGGCTACACCTTC	CASRLDFSDGYTF
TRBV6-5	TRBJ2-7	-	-	TGTGCCAGCAGTTACTCGACACAGGCCGAGCAGTACTTC	CASSYSTQAEQYF
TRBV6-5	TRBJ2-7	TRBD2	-	TGTGCCAGCAAAGGCGGGGGGTACGAGCAGTACTTC	CASKGGGYEQYF
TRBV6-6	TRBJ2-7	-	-	TGTGCCAGCGGCCCGAGCTCCTACGAGCAGTACTTC	CASGPSSYEQYF
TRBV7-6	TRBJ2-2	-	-	TGTGCCAGCAGCTCAAGCAGGGGCCCAGAGAACACCGGGGAGCTGTTTTTT	CASSSSRGPENTGELFF
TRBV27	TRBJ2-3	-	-	TGTGCCAGCAGTTTTGACACAGATACGCAGTATTTT	CASSFDTDTQYF
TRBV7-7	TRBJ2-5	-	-	TGTGCTAGCAGCTTAGCGCGGAGGCGGACTCAAGAGACCCAGTACTTC	CASSLARRRTQETQYF
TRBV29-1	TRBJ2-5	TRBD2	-	TGCAGCGTTAAGGCTAGCGGGGTGATGGAGACCCAGTACTTC	CSVKASGVMETQYF
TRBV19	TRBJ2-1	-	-	TGTGCCAGCGTTAGATCGGGGGGCGGCTACAATGAGCAGTTCTTC	CASVRSGGGYNEQFF
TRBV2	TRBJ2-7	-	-	TGTGCCAGCAGTGATCAAACTATGGGCTACGAGCAGTACTTC	CASSDQTMGYEQYF
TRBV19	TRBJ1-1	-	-	TGTGCCAGTATCCACGGGGGTGGCATGAACACTGAAGCTTTCTTT	CASIHGGGMNTEAFF
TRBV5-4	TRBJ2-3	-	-	TGTGCCAGCAGCTTGTGGGGGGGCACAGATACGCAGTATTTT	CASSLWGGTDTQYF
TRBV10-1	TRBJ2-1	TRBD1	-	TGCGCCAGCAGAGAACAGGGGGGCGTTGGTGAGCAGTTCTTC	CASREQGGVGEQFF
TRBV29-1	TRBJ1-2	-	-	TGCAGCGTTGAGGGGGGTCGCTACACCTTC	CSVEGGRYTF
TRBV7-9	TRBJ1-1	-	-	TGTGCCAGCAGCATAGGGGGATCCGGTGAAGCTTTCTTT	CASSIGGSGEAFF
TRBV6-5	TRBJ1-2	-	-	TGTGCCAGCAGTTACTCCCGGGACCTAGATGGCTACACCTTC	CASSYSRDLDGYTF